These T cell receptor beta chains were read from a single sample in a study of radiation and T cells in renal cell carcinoma. Libraries were prepared by immunoSEQ multiplex PCR; TCRdb keeps only in-frame clonotypes and omits some of them. The sample consists of around 180,000 clones, about 85% of them appearing once. This specimen consisted of blood, obtained from a patient whose treatment included radiotherapy and nephrectomy. The receptor source for this set is a woman in her forties or fifties with renal cell carcinoma. CDR3s include the opening cysteine and the closing phenylalanine or tryptophan. A D gene is named only where the DNA matches it firmly. Expanded clones are given a class, and other clones once, few, many or no size at all.

v_call,d_call,j_call,clone_size,cdr3_aa,cdr3_nt
TRBV19,-,TRBJ1-5,-,CASSPHDAGQPQHF,TGTGCCAGTAGTCCCCATGATGCGGGACAGCCCCAGCATTTT
TRBV5-6,-,TRBJ2-1,-,CASSLPRPDNEQFF,TGTGCCAGCAGCTTGCCCCGGCCAGACAATGAGCAGTTCTTC
TRBV19,-,TRBJ2-7,-,CASSIGPDYEQYF,TGTGCCAGTAGTATCGGACCTGATTACGAGCAGTACTTC
TRBV19,TRBD1,TRBJ1-4,once,CASNRGQGHEKLFF,TGTGCCAGCAACCGAGGACAGGGCCATGAAAAACTGTTTTTT
TRBV7-9,-,TRBJ1-5,once,CASSEDGHSNQPQHF,TGTGCCAGCAGCGAGGACGGACATAGCAATCAGCCCCAGCATTTT
TRBV7-9,TRBD1,TRBJ2-2,-,CASSRPGQGVTGELFF,TGTGCCAGCAGCAGACCGGGACAGGGGGTAACCGGGGAGCTGTTTTTT
TRBV7-6,-,TRBJ1-4,-,CASSLETVNEKLFF,TGTGCCAGCAGCTTAGAAACAGTTAATGAAAAACTGTTTTTT
TRBV7-3,TRBD1,TRBJ2-1,-,CASSPDGQGANNEQFF,TGTGCCAGCAGCCCAGATGGACAGGGCGCCAACAATGAGCAGTTCTTC
TRBV9,-,TRBJ2-1,-,CASSVVWLADNEQFF,TGTGCCAGCAGCGTAGTTTGGCTAGCCGACAATGAGCAGTTCTTC
TRBV7-7,-,TRBJ2-7,-,CGSGIGDEQYF,TGTGGTTCCGGCATCGGAGACGAGCAGTACTTC
TRBV19,-,TRBJ1-2,-,CASSVRGDYGYTF,TGTGCCAGTAGTGTACGAGGAGACTATGGCTACACCTTC
TRBV5-6,-,TRBJ1-2,-,CASSSPAGVDGYTF,TGTGCCAGCAGCTCCCCCGCAGGGGTTGATGGCTACACCTTC
TRBV13,-,TRBJ1-2,-,CASSPTGAYGYTF,TGTGCCAGCAGCCCTACAGGCGCCTATGGCTACACCTTC
TRBV6-5,TRBD2,TRBJ2-7,-,CASRAQRGVYEQYF,TGTGCCAGCCGCGCGCAGCGGGGGGTGTACGAGCAGTACTTC
TRBV7-2,-,TRBJ2-7,-,CASSLARTAYEQYF,TGTGCCAGCAGCTTAGCCCGGACTGCCTACGAGCAGTACTTC
TRBV19,-,TRBJ2-3,-,CASSMLADTQYF,TGTGCCAGTAGTATGTTGGCGGATACGCAGTATTTT
TRBV7-9,TRBD2,TRBJ2-3,-,CASSSGGGKDTQYF,TGTGCCAGCAGTTCCGGGGGGGGAAAAGATACGCAGTATTTT
TRBV6-1,-,TRBJ1-5,-,CASSWDSNQPQHF,TGTGCCAGCAGCTGGGACAGCAATCAGCCCCAGCATTTT
TRBV7-9,-,TRBJ1-2,-,CASSLARAPHGYTF,TGTGCCAGCAGCTTAGCCCGGGCACCTCATGGCTACACCTTC
TRBV7-2,-,TRBJ2-5,-,CASSLGGGETQYF,TGTGCCAGCAGCTTAGGGGGCGGGGAGACCCAGTACTTC
TRBV7-2,TRBD2,TRBJ2-2,-,CASSDRLAGNSGELFF,TGTGCCAGCAGCGATCGACTAGCGGGGAACTCTGGGGAGCTGTTTTTT
TRBV19,-,TRBJ2-3,-,CASSISTSSDTQYF,TGTGCCAGTAGTATATCGACTTCCTCAGATACGCAGTATTTT
TRBV7-8,-,TRBJ1-2,-,CASSSSGGIYGYTF,TGTGCCAGCAGCTCTTCGGGGGGGATCTATGGCTACACCTTC
TRBV29-1,-,TRBJ2-5,-,CSVPEPRVETQYF,TGCAGCGTTCCCGAGCCCAGGGTGGAGACCCAGTACTTC
TRBV13,-,TRBJ1-2,-,CASSLGGRGYTF,TGTGCCAGCAGCTTAGGCGGCCGGGGCTACACCTTC
TRBV5-4,-,TRBJ1-2,-,CASSLVGQFYGYTF,TGTGCCAGCAGCTTGGTAGGACAGTTTTATGGCTACACCTTC
TRBV21-1,-,TRBJ2-7,-,CARPSRSQQHYEQYF,TGTGCCCGCCCCTCTCGGAGTCAGCAGCACTACGAGCAGTACTTC
TRBV4-2,-,TRBJ1-5,-,CASSQDGQPQHF,TGTGCCAGCAGCCAAGATGGACAGCCCCAGCATTTT
TRBV16,-,TRBJ1-1,-,CASSHGTDMNTEAFF,TGTGCCAGCAGCCACGGGACGGACATGAACACTGAAGCTTTCTTT
TRBV9,-,TRBJ1-2,-,CASSPSQSIGYGYTF,TGTGCCAGCAGCCCGTCACAAAGCATAGGCTATGGCTACACCTTC
TRBV29-1,-,TRBJ2-7,once,CSVRSGWVNEQYF,TGCAGCGTTAGGAGTGGGTGGGTGAACGAGCAGTACTTC
TRBV5-1,TRBD1,TRBJ1-6,-,CASSLGQASSYNSPLHF,TGCGCCAGCAGCCTGGGACAGGCAAGCTCCTATAATTCACCCCTCCACTTT
TRBV4-1,TRBD1,TRBJ1-2,once,CASSQAALEGAIGYTF,TGCGCCAGCAGCCAAGCGGCCCTGGAGGGGGCGATTGGCTACACCTTC
TRBV5-1,-,TRBJ1-1,-,CASSLESFEEAFF,TGCGCCAGCAGCTTGGAAAGTTTCGAGGAAGCTTTCTTT
TRBV9,-,TRBJ1-2,-,CASSAQSRGYTF,TGTGCCAGCAGCGCCCAGAGCCGCGGCTACACCTTC
TRBV7-2,-,TRBJ1-2,-,CASSYREDYGYTF,TGTGCCAGCAGCTATAGGGAGGACTATGGCTACACCTTC
TRBV11-1,-,TRBJ1-1,-,CASSLEKAGEAFF,TGTGCCAGCAGCTTAGAAAAAGCCGGTGAAGCTTTCTTT
TRBV7-6,TRBD2,TRBJ2-2,few,CASSLSGGGNTGELFF,TGTGCCAGCAGCTTAAGCGGGGGAGGCAACACCGGGGAGCTGTTTTTT
TRBV4-2,-,TRBJ2-7,once,CASSPESGGGGSYEQYF,TGTGCCAGCAGCCCTGAGAGTGGGGGCGGGGGCTCCTACGAGCAGTACTTC
TRBV19,-,TRBJ2-7,-,CASSIDPSRGERYEQYF,TGTGCCAGTAGTATAGATCCGAGTCGGGGTGAAAGGTACGAGCAGTACTTC
TRBV7-7,-,TRBJ1-6,-,CASSEDSYSPLHF,TGTGCTAGCAGCGAGGACAGTTATTCACCCCTCCACTTT
TRBV7-3,-,TRBJ2-6,-,CASSFAGSGANVLTF,TGTGCCAGCAGCTTCGCGGGCTCTGGGGCCAACGTCCTGACTTTC
TRBV5-1,TRBD1,TRBJ2-7,few,CASSFLAGTGLSYEQYF,TGCGCCAGCAGCTTCCTGGCGGGGACAGGGCTCTCCTACGAGCAGTACTTC
TRBV30,-,TRBJ1-5,-,CAWTSGGNQPQHF,TGTGCCTGGACCAGCGGGGGGAATCAGCCCCAGCATTTT
TRBV7-3,-,TRBJ1-6,once,CASSLGPPPNSPLHF,TGTGCCAGCAGCTTAGGCCCTCCGCCTAATTCACCCCTCCACTTT
TRBV11-2,-,TRBJ1-6,once,CASSYGRTGNSPLHF,TGTGCCAGCAGCTACGGACGTACGGGGAATTCACCCCTCCACTTT
TRBV6-5,TRBD1,TRBJ1-2,-,CASSSPTGYYGYTF,TGTGCCAGCAGTTCTCCGACAGGGTACTATGGCTACACCTTC
TRBV6-1,-,TRBJ1-1,few,CASSEHFRLNTEAFF,TGTGCCAGCAGTGAACATTTTCGGCTGAACACTGAAGCTTTCTTT